This TCR beta chain was obtained from a study of blood T cells in healthy people across ages. A sample-barcoded 5' primer and a J-beta primer mix were used in a second PCR of roughly 6 to 12 cycles. TCRdb re-analysed the 5' RACE reads in MiXCR, keeping a single row per CDR3 protein. The sample holds over a million distinct CDR3 sequences, 35% to 50% seen once. V was pared by 6 bases and J by 2 bases, with 5 bases of the junction left unmatched. The CDR3 is made up of 13 amino acids. Germline CDR1 and CDR2: DFQATT and SNEGSKA (reference sequence). The TCR originated in a woman aged 55 to 70 in good health. The sequenced sample was blood. This chain links TRBV20-1 with TRBJ2-3, with 7 bases identical to TRBD1. CDR3 loop: CSAGTEHTDTQYF. CDR3 sequence (DNA): TGCAGTGCAGGGACAGAGCACACAGATACGCAGTATTTT.